Listed below are T cell receptor beta chains from one sample, sequenced in a study of blood T cell repertoires in COVID-19. The assay was immunoSEQ multiplex PCR, and TCRdb's table has in-frame clones only and misses some. This sample has under 250,000 clones, with roughly 86% found just once. The specimen was peripheral blood. These receptor sequences come from a woman in her 70s with active or convalescent COVID-19. CDR3s include the opening cysteine and the closing phenylalanine or tryptophan. The D gene is left open where the match is weak. Clone size is shown for a subset of rows, as once, few, many or a class of expanded clone.

clone_size	j_call	d_call	v_call	cdr3_nt	cdr3_aa
-	TRBJ1-2	-	TRBV6-2/TRBV6-3	TGTGCCAGCAGCCCCTACGGCGGTGGCTACACCTTC	CASSPYGGGYTF
-	TRBJ1-1	-	TRBV11-2	TGTGCCAGCAGCTTAGGGCTGAACACTGAAGCTTTCTTT	CASSLGLNTEAFF
-	TRBJ1-3	-	TRBV18	TGTGCCAGCTCACCACAGGGGATCAGCTCTGGAAACACCATATATTTT	CASSPQGISSGNTIYF
-	TRBJ1-2	TRBD1	TRBV27	TGTGCCAGCAGTTCCGGACAGGGCATCCCAAAGTATGGCTACACCTTC	CASSSGQGIPKYGYTF
few	TRBJ2-7	-	TRBV19	TGTGCCAGTAGACCCTCCTGGAGGGCGGCTACCTACGAGCAGTACTTC	CASRPSWRAATYEQYF
once	TRBJ2-7	-	TRBV5-1	TGCGCCAGCAGCTTCATGCTCCAGCGAGACCCGGGCGAGCAGTACTTC	CASSFMLQRDPGEQYF
-	TRBJ2-2	TRBD2	TRBV20-1	TGCAGTGCTAGTACGGCGGGGGTAGTCGGGGAGCTGTTTTTT	CSASTAGVVGELFF
-	TRBJ1-1	-	TRBV7-8	TGTGCCAGCAGCTTACCAAGGGGAAACACTGAAGCTTTCTTT	CASSLPRGNTEAFF
-	TRBJ2-2	-	TRBV6-2/TRBV6-3	TGTGCCAGCAGTTTCCAGTTTACCTGGGAGCTGTTTTTT	CASSFQFTWELFF
once	TRBJ1-1	-	TRBV10-3	TGTGCCATCGGGGAGGGAGGCACTGAAGCTTTCTTT	CAIGEGGTEAFF
-	TRBJ1-1	-	TRBV12-3/TRBV12-4	TGTGCCAGCAGTCCGCGGGGGACTGAAGCTTTCTTT	CASSPRGTEAFF
-	TRBJ1-5	TRBD1	TRBV6-6	TGTGCCAGCAGTAGAGACAGGGGTGTGGGAGGTCAGCCCCAGCATTTT	CASSRDRGVGGQPQHF
-	TRBJ1-6	TRBD1	TRBV18	TGTGCCAGCTCCCCTGCGGACAGGAGCTCCTATAATTCACCCCTCCACTTT	CASSPADRSSYNSPLHF
-	TRBJ2-7	-	TRBV18	TGTGCCAGCTCACCTACAGGGTCCTACGAGCAGTACTTC	CASSPTGSYEQYF
-	TRBJ2-7	-	TRBV6-5	TGTGCCAGCAGTTACAACAGCTACGAGCAGTACTTC	CASSYNSYEQYF
-	TRBJ2-4	-	TRBV2	TGTGCCAGCAGGCGGGCACCCCTAGCCAAAAACATTCAGTACTTC	CASRRAPLAKNIQYF
-	TRBJ1-6	TRBD1	TRBV7-2	TGTGCCAGCAGCCCCTCCGGGACAGGGAACTCACCCCTCCACTTT	CASSPSGTGNSPLHF
-	TRBJ1-6	-	TRBV6-1	TGTGCCAGCAGTGAGGCAGGATTAAGCTCCTATAATTCACCCCTCCACTTT	CASSEAGLSSYNSPLHF
-	TRBJ2-5	-	TRBV7-9	TGTGCCAGCAGCTTAGGTTCAGGGGAAGAGACCCAGTACTTC	CASSLGSGEETQYF
-	TRBJ1-4	-	TRBV3-1/TRBV3-2	TGTGCCAGCAGCCAAGTCCCTCGGTTTAATGAAAAACTGTTTTTT	CASSQVPRFNEKLFF
-	TRBJ1-1	-	TRBV7-3	TGTGCCAGCAGCCACTTACCCAACACTGAAGCTTTCTTT	CASSHLPNTEAFF
-	TRBJ2-1	TRBD2	TRBV10-1	TGCGCCAGCAGACTAGCGGGGGGGGGTGAGCAGTTCTTC	CASRLAGGGEQFF
-	TRBJ2-1	-	TRBV5-8	TGTGCCAGCAGTGCTGGGCGCCGGTACAATGAGCAGTTCTTC	CASSAGRRYNEQFF
-	TRBJ1-5	TRBD1	TRBV2	TGTGCCAGCAGTTGGGACAGGGAACTAGCGGGGAATCAGCCCCAGCATTTT	CASSWDRELAGNQPQHF
once	TRBJ1-5	-	TRBV19	TGTGCCAGTAACCCGACAGCTAGGGAGCCCCAGCATTTT	CASNPTAREPQHF
once	TRBJ2-1	TRBD2	TRBV24-1	TGTGCCACCAGTGATTTAGGACTAGCGGGGAACAATGAGCAGTTCTTC	CATSDLGLAGNNEQFF
-	TRBJ2-3	-	TRBV6-6	TGTGCCAGCACCCTCGGGGGCACAGATACGCAGTATTTT	CASTLGGTDTQYF
-	TRBJ1-1	TRBD1	TRBV18	TGTGCCAGCTCACGCGAGGGGGCCGGGACTGAAGCTTTCTTT	CASSREGAGTEAFF
few	TRBJ2-3	-	TRBV18	TGTGCCAGCTCCCCGCAGGGCCCCGGCACAGATACGCAGTATTTT	CASSPQGPGTDTQYF
-	TRBJ1-5	TRBD1	TRBV5-5	TGTGCCAGCAGCCCCCAACAGGGGATTAGAAATCAGCCCCAGCATTTT	CASSPQQGIRNQPQHF
-	TRBJ1-5	-	TRBV6-6	TGTGCCAGCAGTCTCCCCAGGGCCTCTGACAGCAATCAGCCCCAGCATTTT	CASSLPRASDSNQPQHF
few	TRBJ1-1	-	TRBV25-1	TGTGCCAGCAGTTTATCCCCTCGGAGGGGAGCTTTCTTT	CASSLSPRRGAFF
few	TRBJ1-6	TRBD1	TRBV2	TGTGCCGCAGTTCGGGGACAGGGGGCTTCACCCCTCCACTTT	CAAVRGQGASPLHF
few	TRBJ1-6	-	TRBV27	TGTGCCAGCAGCTCCAGGGATACGTATAATTCACCCCTCCACTTT	CASSSRDTYNSPLHF
once	TRBJ1-1	-	TRBV12-3/TRBV12-4	TGTGCCAGCAAGAGGCAGCAGAACACTGAAGCTTTCTTT	CASKRQQNTEAFF
-	TRBJ1-1	-	TRBV12-3/TRBV12-4	TGTGCCAGCAGCCCCACAGAGAACACTGAAGCTTTCTTT	CASSPTENTEAFF
once	TRBJ2-5	-	TRBV12-5	TGTGCTAGTGGTTTGCCCCCACTACTGGAGACCCAGTACTTC	CASGLPPLLETQYF
few	TRBJ1-5	-	TRBV6-5	TGTGCCAGCACGTGGCATCAGCCCCAGCATTTT	CASTWHQPQHF
-	TRBJ2-5	-	TRBV11-2	TGTGCCAGCAGCCCAACGGGTCGTGTAGCTTGGAGACAAGAGACCCAGTACTTC	CASSPTGRVAWRQETQYF
-	TRBJ2-3	TRBD2	TRBV5-1	TGCGCCAGCAGCGGGGGGGAGACTAGTGGCACAGATACGCAGTATTTT	CASSGGETSGTDTQYF
-	TRBJ2-3	-	TRBV28	TGTGCCAGCACCCGCTGGCCAGATACGCAGTATTTT	CASTRWPDTQYF
-	TRBJ1-1	-	TRBV18	TGTGCCAGCTCACCATTTGGCAGCCGCGGGGACACTGAAGCTTTCTTT	CASSPFGSRGDTEAFF
-	TRBJ2-1	TRBD2	TRBV10-3	TGTGCCATCAGCCTAGCGGGTACCAGCTCCTACAATGAGCAGTTCTTC	CAISLAGTSSYNEQFF
-	TRBJ1-3	-	TRBV10-1	TGCGCCAGCAGTGAGTCGACAGACTCTGGAAACACCATATATTTT	CASSESTDSGNTIYF
-	TRBJ1-2	TRBD1	TRBV3-1/TRBV3-2	TGTGCCAGCAGCCAAGGACAGGGAAACTATGGCTACACCTTC	CASSQGQGNYGYTF
once	TRBJ1-2	-	TRBV4-2	TGTGCCAGCAGCCAAGGCCAGGGGATCTATGGCTACACCTTC	CASSQGQGIYGYTF
-	TRBJ1-2	TRBD1	TRBV9	TGTGCCAGCAGCCCAATACCGCGACAGGGAGCTAACTATGGCTACACCTTC	CASSPIPRQGANYGYTF
-	TRBJ2-1	-	TRBV5-1	TGCGCCAGCAGCTCCGCTAGGGGGGGAAATGAGCAGTTCTTC	CASSSARGGNEQFF
-	TRBJ1-1	-	TRBV7-9	TGTGCCAGCAGCTTATGGGCGGACAGTGAAGCTTTCTTT	CASSLWADSEAFF
-	TRBJ1-6	-	TRBV10-3	TGTGCCATCAGTGGTCCTGGACAGAGGGAGTCACCCCTCCACTTT	CAISGPGQRESPLHF
-	TRBJ1-1	-	TRBV6-1	TGTGCCAGCAGTGAAGGGCAGTTGAACACTGAAGCTTTCTTT	CASSEGQLNTEAFF
-	TRBJ2-3	TRBD1	TRBV4-1	TGCGCCAGCAGCCAAGGACAGGGGTGGGAAACAGATACGCAGTATTTT	CASSQGQGWETDTQYF
-	TRBJ1-1	-	TRBV12-5	TGTGCTAGCTTAGAGAACACTGAAGCTTTCTTT	CASLENTEAFF
-	TRBJ1-2	TRBD1	TRBV5-4	TGTGCCAGCAGTCGGACAGGCGCGCCCTATGGCTACACCTTC	CASSRTGAPYGYTF
-	TRBJ2-5	TRBD2	TRBV3-1/TRBV3-2	TGTGCCAGCAGCCAAGCCGGGACTAGCGTGGAGACCCAGTACTTC	CASSQAGTSVETQYF
-	TRBJ2-2	TRBD2	TRBV5-1	TGCGCCAGCAGCCCCGCTCTAGCGGGGACTAACACCGGGGAGCTGTTTTTT	CASSPALAGTNTGELFF
-	TRBJ1-2	-	TRBV29-1	TGCAGCGTTGAAAAGACAGGCTATGGCTACACCTTC	CSVEKTGYGYTF